This T cell receptor (beta chain) stems from a study of cytomegalovirus exposure and HLA in healthy donors. Use of 60 Vbeta and 13 Jbeta primers characterized the PCR. Generated by immunoSEQ multiplex PCR, the TCRdb table keeps only in-frame clones and is missing some. The sample includes 170,000 or so clones, roughly 80% seen only once; the top ten take 1.9%. V was cut by 4 bases and J by 9 bases, with 17 bases left in between. CDR1 is SGDLS and CDR2 is YYNGEE in the germline V gene. CDR3 length: 13 residues. The study, taken as a whole, reports: It was taken for granted in presence/absence analyses that sequencing depth across donors was roughly uniform. Some V segments (TRBV6-2 and TRBV6-3 among them) were excluded as indistinguishable.

There are a few counts of this clone. The antigen is unknown. Other DNA sequences in the sample encode the same CDR3. Every donor was a healthy person donating bone marrow. The origin of this receptor is a man between 18 and 35 years old in good health and CMV-seronegative. Source material: PBMCs. The chain couples TRBV9 to TRBJ2-7; maybe TRBD1 (5 bases). The CDR3 coding sequence is TGTGCCAGCAGCCCCCGTGGGGCACGCAGGCAGTACTTC. It translates to CASSPRGARRQYF.